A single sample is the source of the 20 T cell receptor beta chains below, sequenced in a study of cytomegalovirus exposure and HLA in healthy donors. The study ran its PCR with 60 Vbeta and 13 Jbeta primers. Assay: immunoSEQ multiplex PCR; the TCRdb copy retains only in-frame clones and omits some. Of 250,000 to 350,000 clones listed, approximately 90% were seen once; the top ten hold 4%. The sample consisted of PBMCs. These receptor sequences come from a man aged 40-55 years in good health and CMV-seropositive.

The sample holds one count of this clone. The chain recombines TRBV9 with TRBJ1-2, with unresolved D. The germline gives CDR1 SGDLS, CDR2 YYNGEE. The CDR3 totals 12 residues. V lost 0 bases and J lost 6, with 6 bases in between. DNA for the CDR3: TGTGCCAGCAGCGTAGCCGGGGATGGCTACACCTTC. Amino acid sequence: CASSVAGDGYTF.

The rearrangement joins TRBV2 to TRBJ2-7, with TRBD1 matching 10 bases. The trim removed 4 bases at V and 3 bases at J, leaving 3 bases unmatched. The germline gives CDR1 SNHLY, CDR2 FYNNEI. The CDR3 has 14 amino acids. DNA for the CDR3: TGTGCCAGCAGTGTGGGACAGGGGATCTACGAGCAGTACTTC. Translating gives CASSVGQGIYEQYF.

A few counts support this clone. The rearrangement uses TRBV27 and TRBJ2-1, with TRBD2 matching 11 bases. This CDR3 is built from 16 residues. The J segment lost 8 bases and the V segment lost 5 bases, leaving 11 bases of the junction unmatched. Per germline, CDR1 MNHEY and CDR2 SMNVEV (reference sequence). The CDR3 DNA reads TGTGCCAGCAGTCCTCGACTAGCGGGATTGGGCTATGAGCAGTTCTTC. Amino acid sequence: CASSPRLAGLGYEQFF.

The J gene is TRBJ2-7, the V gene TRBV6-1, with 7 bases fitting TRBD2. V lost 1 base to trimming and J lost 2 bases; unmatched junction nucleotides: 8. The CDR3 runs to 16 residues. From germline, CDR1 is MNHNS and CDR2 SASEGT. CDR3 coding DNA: TGTGCCAGCAGTGAAGTTAGAACTAGCGCGACCTACGAGCAGTACTTC. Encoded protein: CASSEVRTSATYEQYF.

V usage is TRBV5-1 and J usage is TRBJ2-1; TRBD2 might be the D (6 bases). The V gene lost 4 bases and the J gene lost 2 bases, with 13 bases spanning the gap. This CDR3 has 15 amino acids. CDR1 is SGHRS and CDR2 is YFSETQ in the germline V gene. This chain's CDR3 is CASSAGRDPYNEQFF. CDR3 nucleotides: TGCGCCAGCAGCGCCGGGCGGGACCCCTACAATGAGCAGTTCTTC. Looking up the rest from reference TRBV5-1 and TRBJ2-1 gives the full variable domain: KAGVTQTPRYLIKTRGQQVTLSCSPISGHRSVSWYQQTPGQGLQFLFEYFSETQRNKGNFPGRFSGRQFSNSRSEMNVSTLELGDSALYLCASSAGRDPYNEQFFGPGTRLTVL.

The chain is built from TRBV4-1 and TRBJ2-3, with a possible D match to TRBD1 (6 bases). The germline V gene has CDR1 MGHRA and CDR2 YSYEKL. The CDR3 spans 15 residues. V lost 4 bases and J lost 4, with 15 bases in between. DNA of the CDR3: TGCGCCAGCAGCCGCGCCGGGACATGCGCAGATACGCAGTATTTT. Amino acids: CASSRAGTCADTQYF.

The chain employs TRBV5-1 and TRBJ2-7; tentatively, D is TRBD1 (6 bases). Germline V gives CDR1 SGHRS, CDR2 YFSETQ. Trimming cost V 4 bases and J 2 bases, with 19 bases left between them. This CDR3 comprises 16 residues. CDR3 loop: CASSTQGPDITYEQYF. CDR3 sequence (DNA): TGCGCCAGCAGCACACAGGGTCCTGATATTACCTACGAGCAGTACTTC.

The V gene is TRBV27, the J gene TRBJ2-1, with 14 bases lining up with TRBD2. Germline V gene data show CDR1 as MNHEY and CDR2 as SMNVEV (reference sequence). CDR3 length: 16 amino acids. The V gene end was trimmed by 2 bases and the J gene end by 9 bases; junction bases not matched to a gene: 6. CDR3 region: CASSLGGLAGEGEQFF. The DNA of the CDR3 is TGTGCCAGCAGTTTAGGGGGACTAGCGGGAGAGGGTGAGCAGTTCTTC.

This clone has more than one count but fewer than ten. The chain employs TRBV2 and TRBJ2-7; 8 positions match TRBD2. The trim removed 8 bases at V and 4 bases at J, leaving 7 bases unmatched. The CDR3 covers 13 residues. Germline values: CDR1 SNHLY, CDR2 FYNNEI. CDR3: CASRTSLGYEQYF. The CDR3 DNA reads TGTGCCAGCCGGACTAGCCTGGGGTACGAGCAGTACTTC.

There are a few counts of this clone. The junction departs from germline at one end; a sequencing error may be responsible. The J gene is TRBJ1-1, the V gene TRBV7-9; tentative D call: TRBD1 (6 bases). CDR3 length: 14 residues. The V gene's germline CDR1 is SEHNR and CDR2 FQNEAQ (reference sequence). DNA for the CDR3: TGTTCCAGCAGCCAGGGACATTTGAACACTGAAGCTTTCTTT. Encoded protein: CSSSQGHLNTEAFF.

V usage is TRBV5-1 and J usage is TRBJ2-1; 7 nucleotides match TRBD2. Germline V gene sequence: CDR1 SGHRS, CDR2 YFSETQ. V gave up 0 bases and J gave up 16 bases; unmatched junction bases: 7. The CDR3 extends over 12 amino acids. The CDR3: CASSLGGEGRFF. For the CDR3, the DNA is TGCGCCAGCAGCTTGGGGGGGGAGGGCCGATTCTTC. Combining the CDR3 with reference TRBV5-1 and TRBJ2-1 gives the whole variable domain KAGVTQTPRYLIKTRGQQVTLSCSPISGHRSVSWYQQTPGQGLQFLFEYFSETQRNKGNFPGRFSGRQFSNSRSEMNVSTLELGDSALYLCASSLGGEGRFFGPGTRLTVL.

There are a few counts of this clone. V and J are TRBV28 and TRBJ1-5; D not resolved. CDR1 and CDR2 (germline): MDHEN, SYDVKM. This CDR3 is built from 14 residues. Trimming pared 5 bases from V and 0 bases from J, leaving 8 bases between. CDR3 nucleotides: TGTGCCAGCAGTGCACAGCATAGCAATCAGCCCCAGCATTTT. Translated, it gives CASSAQHSNQPQHF.

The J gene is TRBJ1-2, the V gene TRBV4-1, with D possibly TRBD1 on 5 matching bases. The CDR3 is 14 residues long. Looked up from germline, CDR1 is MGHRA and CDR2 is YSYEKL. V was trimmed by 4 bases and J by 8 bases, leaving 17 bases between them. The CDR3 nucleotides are TGCGCCAGCAGCCGCGATCCAGGGATATGGGGCTACACCTTC. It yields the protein CASSRDPGIWGYTF.

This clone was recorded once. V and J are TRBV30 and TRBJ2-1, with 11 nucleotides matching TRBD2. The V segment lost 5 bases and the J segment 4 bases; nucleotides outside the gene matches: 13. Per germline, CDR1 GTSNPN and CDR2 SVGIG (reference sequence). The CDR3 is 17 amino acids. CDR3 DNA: TGTGCCTGGGTGGACAGGGCTAGCGGGAGGCCGTACAATGAGCAGTTCTTC. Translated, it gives CAWVDRASGRPYNEQFF.

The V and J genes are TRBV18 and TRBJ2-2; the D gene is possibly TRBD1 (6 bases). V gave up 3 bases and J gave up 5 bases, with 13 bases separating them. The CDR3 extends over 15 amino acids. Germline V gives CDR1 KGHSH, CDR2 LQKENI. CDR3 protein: CASSPLTGKTGELFF. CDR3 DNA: TGTGCCAGCTCACCGCTTACAGGGAAAACCGGGGAGCTGTTTTTT.

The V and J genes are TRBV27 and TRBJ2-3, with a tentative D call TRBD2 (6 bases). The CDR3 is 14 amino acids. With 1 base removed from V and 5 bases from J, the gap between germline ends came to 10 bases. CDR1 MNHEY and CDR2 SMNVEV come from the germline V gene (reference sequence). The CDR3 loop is CASSLLPAGDTQYF. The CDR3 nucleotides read TGTGCCAGCAGTTTATTACCAGCGGGAGATACGCAGTATTTT.

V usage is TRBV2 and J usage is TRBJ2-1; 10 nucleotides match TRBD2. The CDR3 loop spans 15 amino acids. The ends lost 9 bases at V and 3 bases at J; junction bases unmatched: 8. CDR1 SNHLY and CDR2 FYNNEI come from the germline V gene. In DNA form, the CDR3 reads TGTGCCAGTCAGCCTAGCGGGAGTGGCTACAATGAGCAGTTCTTC. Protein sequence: CASQPSGSGYNEQFF.

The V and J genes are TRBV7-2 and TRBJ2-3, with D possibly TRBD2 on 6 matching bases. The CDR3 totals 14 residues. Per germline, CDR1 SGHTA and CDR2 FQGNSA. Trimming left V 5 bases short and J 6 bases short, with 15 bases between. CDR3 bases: TGTGCCAGCAGCCCGGACGGGGGTAGGGATACGCAGTATTTT. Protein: CASSPDGGRDTQYF.

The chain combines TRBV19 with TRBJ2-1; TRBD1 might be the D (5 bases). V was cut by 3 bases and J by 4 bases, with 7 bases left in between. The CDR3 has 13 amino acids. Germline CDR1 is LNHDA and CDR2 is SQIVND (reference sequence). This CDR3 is CASSIDRYNEQFF. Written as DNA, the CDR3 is TGTGCCAGTAGTATCGACAGATACAATGAGCAGTTCTTC.

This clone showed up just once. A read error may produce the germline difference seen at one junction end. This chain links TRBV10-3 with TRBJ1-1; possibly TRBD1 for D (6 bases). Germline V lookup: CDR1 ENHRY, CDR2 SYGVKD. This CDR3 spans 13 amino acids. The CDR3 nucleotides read TGTGCCATCACGGGACAATTGAACGCTGAAGCTTTCTTT. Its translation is CAITGQLNAEAFF.